The 2 T cell receptor beta chains presented below share a single source sample, sequenced in a study of pediatric ulcerative colitis. Libraries were prepared by immunoSEQ multiplex PCR; TCRdb keeps only in-frame clonotypes and omits some of them. Seen here are 16,000 or so clones, over 65% observed once, and the top ten hold 5.5% to 8%. The rectum was sampled with one to two pinch biopsies at colonoscopy. The source material was gut tissue. The receptors derive from a boy between 10 and 17 years old with moderate ulcerative colitis.

V gene TRBV9 combines with J gene TRBJ1-1; TRBD1 might be the D (5 bases). This CDR3 contains 15 residues. Trimming cost V 4 bases and J 1 base, with 14 bases left between them. Looked up from germline, CDR1 is SGDLS and CDR2 is YYNGEE. Here the CDR3 reads CASSPGNNQNTEAFF. The CDR3 nucleotides read TGTGCCAGCAGCCCAGGGAACAACCAGAACACTGAAGCTTTCTTT.

The chain couples TRBV27 to TRBJ1-5; unclear D gene. Trimming shortened V by 2 bases and J by 2 bases, and 7 bases separated the two germline ends. In germline, CDR1 is MNHEY, CDR2 SMNVEV (reference sequence). CDR3 length: 14 amino acids. This CDR3 is CASSLVTGNQPQHF. The CDR3 region has the DNA TGTGCCAGCAGTTTAGTAACGGGCAATCAGCCCCAGCATTTT.